This T cell receptor (beta chain) was sequenced in a study of early T cells in non-severe SARS-CoV-2 infection. Study-level information: It was bulk RNA from unsorted whole blood that was sequenced, and the chains were unpaired.

Tagging with unique molecular identifiers was applied to individual cDNA molecules. Via MiXCR, TCRdb re-called the 5' RACE reads, giving one row per CDR3 protein. The sample carries about 98,000 distinct CDR3 sequences, about an eighth recorded once. Comments on this clonotype: Its antigen remains unidentified.

Whole-study findings and limits: Reliance on VDJdb matching favored anti-spike CD8 responses; private and CD4 specificities were missed.

The germline V gene has CDR1 SGHAT and CDR2 FQNNGV. There are 15 residues in the CDR3. V trimming: 2 bases; J trimming: 5 bases; junction bases outside the gene matches: 2. The J gene is TRBJ2-1, the V gene TRBV11-2; 11 nucleotides match TRBD2. The specimen was whole blood. The clonotype originates from an adult who was a healthcare worker with PCR-confirmed SARS-CoV-2 infection or an uninfected control (not recorded which). CDR3 bases: TGTGCCAGCAGCTTATTACTAGCGGGAGACAATGAGCAGTTCTTC. Translated: CASSLLLAGDNEQFF.